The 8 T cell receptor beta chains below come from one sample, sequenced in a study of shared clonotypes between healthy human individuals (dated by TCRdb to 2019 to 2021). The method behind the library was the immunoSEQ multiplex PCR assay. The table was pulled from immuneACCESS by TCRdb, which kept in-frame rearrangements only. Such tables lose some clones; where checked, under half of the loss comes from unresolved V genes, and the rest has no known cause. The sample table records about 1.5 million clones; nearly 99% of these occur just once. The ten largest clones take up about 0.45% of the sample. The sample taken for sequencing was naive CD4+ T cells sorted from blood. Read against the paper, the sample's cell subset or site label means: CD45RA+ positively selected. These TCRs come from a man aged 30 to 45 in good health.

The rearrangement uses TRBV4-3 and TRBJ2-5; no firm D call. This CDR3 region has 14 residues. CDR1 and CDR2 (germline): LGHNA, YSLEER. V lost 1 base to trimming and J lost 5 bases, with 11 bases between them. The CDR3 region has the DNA TGCGCCAGCAGCCAAGTTCCCTTTGGGGAGACCCAGTACTTC. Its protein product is CASSQVPFGETQYF.

The CDR3 DNA sequence: TGTGCCAGCAGTTCTTCACCAGGGGGCGTTCAGCCCCAGCATTTT. Protein sequence: CASSSSPGGVQPQHF. The J gene is TRBJ1-5, the V gene TRBV5-6, with 8 bases aligning to TRBD1. With V trimmed by 5 bases and J by 6 bases, 10 bases remained unmatched. CDR3 length: 15 residues. Germline V gives CDR1 SGHDT, CDR2 YYEEEE.

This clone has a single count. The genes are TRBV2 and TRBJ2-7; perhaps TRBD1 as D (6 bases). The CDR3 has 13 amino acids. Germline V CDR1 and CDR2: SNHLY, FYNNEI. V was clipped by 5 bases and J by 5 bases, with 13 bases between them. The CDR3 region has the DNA TGTGCCAGCAGTTCCGGGACACTACACGAGCAGTACTTC. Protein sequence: CASSSGTLHEQYF.

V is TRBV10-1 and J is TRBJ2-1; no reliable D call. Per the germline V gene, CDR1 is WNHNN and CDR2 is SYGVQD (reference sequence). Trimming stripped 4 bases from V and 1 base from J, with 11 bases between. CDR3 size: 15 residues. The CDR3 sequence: CASSADHFSYNEQFF. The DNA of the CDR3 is TGCGCCAGCAGTGCGGACCATTTTTCCTACAATGAGCAGTTCTTC.

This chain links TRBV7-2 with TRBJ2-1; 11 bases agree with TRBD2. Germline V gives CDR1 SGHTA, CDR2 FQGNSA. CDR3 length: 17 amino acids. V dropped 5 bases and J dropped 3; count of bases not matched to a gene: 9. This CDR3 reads CASSPLTSGGDYNEQFF. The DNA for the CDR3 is TGTGCCAGCAGCCCTCTTACTAGCGGGGGAGACTACAATGAGCAGTTCTTC.

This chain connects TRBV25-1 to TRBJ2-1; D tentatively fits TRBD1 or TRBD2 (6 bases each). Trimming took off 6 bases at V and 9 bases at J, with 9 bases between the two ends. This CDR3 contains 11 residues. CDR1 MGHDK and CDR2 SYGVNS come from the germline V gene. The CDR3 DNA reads TGTGCCAGCAGGGGGGGCTTTGAGCAGTTCTTC. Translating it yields CASRGGFEQFF.

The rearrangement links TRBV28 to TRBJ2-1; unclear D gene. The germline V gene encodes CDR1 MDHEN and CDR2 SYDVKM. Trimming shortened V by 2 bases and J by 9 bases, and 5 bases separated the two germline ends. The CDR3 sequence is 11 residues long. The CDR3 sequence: CASSLQGEQFF. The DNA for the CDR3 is TGTGCCAGCAGTTTACAAGGTGAGCAGTTCTTC. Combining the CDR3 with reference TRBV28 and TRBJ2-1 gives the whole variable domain DVKVTQSSRYLVKRTGEKVFLECVQDMDHENMFWYRQDPGLGLRLIYFSYDVKMKEKGDIPEGYSVSREKKERFSLILESASTNQTSMYLCASSLQGEQFFGPGTRLTVL.

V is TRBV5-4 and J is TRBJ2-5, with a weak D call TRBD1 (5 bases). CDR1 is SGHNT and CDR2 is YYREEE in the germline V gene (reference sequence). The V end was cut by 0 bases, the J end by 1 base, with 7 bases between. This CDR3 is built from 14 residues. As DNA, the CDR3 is TGTGCCAGCAGCTTGGGACAGAGCCAAGAGACCCAGTACTTC. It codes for CASSLGQSQETQYF.